The entry below describes one T cell receptor (beta chain). Its antigen remains unidentified. The data were taken from a study of T cell responses to AZD1222 COVID-19 vaccine. Study results and limitations: Donors, mostly white British, included more females; clonal diversity was possibly underestimated. Repertoire collection took place solely once the T cell response had peaked. An increase in Spike-specific TCR breadth and depth was observed after two AZD1222 doses.

The assay was immunoSEQ multiplex PCR, and TCRdb's table has in-frame clones only and misses some. The data contain 70,000 to 90,000 clones, roughly 90% of them singletons. Germline V gene sequence: CDR1 MNHEY, CDR2 SVGAGI. The CDR3 totals 15 residues. V lost 8 bases to trimming and J lost 5 bases, with 18 bases between them. The chain couples TRBV6-5 to TRBJ1-4, with D uncertain. The source material was peripheral blood, sampled on day 0 of AZD1222 vaccination. This receptor was obtained from an adult in good health. In DNA, the CDR3 is TGTGCCAGCGGCCTCACTAACCGGGGAAATGAAAAACTGTTTTTT. It encodes CASGLTNRGNEKLFF.